Detailed here is one TCR beta chain. What it binds is unknown. Profiling relied on immunoSEQ multiplex PCR, and the TCRdb table lists in-frame clones only, not all of them. The sample holds fewer than 250,000 clones; around four fifths are singletons and the top ten take roughly 5.7%. The entry originates in a study of cytomegalovirus exposure and HLA in healthy donors. Turning to the study itself: The approximately 120 validation repertoires used the same platform as the approximately 620 first-cohort repertoires (as reported by a later analysis).

Germline V CDR1 and CDR2: MNHEY, SVGAGI. Unmatched junction bases numbered 10, after V lost 7 bases and J lost 1 base. This CDR3 has 15 amino acids. Whole-study results and caveats: The study labeled 164 TCR beta chains cytomegalovirus-associated. Whilst most TCR sequences proved rare, a subset of public TCRs occurred across many donors. The tendency of first-cohort TCR clusters to co-occur in the roughly 120 validation repertoires was identified by a subsequent analysis.

The sample was PBMCs. This sequence was found in a woman between 18 and 29 years old in good health and CMV-seronegative. The chain recombines TRBV6-5 with TRBJ2-7, with 7 bases aligning to TRBD2. The CDR3 loop reads CASTSGAGGSYEQYF. In DNA form, the CDR3 reads TGTGCCAGCACCTCCGGGGCCGGGGGGTCCTACGAGCAGTACTTC.